This record looks at one T cell receptor beta chain sequence and its context. No antigen is known for it. Profiling relied on immunoSEQ multiplex PCR, and the TCRdb table lists in-frame clones only, not all of them. The sample includes more than 90,000 clones, approximately 80% of them seen just once. This sample is drawn from a study of OX40 agonist ivuxolimab in advanced cancers. The CDR3 has 14 amino acids. V dropped 6 bases and J dropped 3; count of bases not matched to a gene: 8. Germline assignment: CDR1 MNHEY and CDR2 SMNVEV (reference sequence). Findings and limits, study-wide: Specificity for antigen went undetermined in the expanded peripheral T cells. The study found that CD8+ T cells averaged more expanded clones than CD4+.

Source: CD4+ or CD8+ T cells sorted from blood, taken in a trial of the OX40 agonist ivuxolimab. The chain has TRBV27 and TRBJ2-7, with 7 bases matching TRBD1. The sequence came from an adult with an advanced solid tumor such as melanoma, head and neck, liver or kidney cancer. CDR3 DNA sequence: TGTGCCAGCAGCACCACAGGGGTCCTCTACGAGCAGTACTTC. Translation gives CASSTTGVLYEQYF.